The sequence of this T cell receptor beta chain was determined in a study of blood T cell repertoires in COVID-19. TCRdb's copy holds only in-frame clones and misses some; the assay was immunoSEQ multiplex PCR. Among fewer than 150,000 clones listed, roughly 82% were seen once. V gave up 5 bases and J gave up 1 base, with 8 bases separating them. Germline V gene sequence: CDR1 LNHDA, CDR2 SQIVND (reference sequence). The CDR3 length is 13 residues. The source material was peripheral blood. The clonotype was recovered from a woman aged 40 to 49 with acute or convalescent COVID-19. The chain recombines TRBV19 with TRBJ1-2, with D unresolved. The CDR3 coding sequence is TGTGCCAGTAGTCGGGTAGATAACTATGGCTACACCTTC. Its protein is CASSRVDNYGYTF. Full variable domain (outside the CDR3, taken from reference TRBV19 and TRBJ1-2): DGGITQSPKYLFRKEGQNVTLSCEQNLNHDAMYWYRQDPGQGLRLIYYSQIVNDFQKGDIAEGYSVSREKKESFPLTVTSAQKNPTAFYLCASSRVDNYGYTFGSGTRLTVV.